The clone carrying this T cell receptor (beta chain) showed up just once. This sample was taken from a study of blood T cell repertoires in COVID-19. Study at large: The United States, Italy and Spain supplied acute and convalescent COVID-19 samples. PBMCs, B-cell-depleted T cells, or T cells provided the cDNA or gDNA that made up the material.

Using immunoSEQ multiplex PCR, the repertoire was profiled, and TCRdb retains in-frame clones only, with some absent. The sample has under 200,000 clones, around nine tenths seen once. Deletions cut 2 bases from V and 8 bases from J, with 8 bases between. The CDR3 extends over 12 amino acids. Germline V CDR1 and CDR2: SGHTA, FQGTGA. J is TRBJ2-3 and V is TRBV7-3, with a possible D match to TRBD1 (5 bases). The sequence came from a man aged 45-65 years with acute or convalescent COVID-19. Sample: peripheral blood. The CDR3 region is CASSLDRGTQYF. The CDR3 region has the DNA TGTGCCAGCAGCTTAGACAGAGGTACGCAGTATTTT.